The present T cell receptor (beta chain) was sequenced within a study of CD8 T cells in ankylosing spondylitis. This clonotype showed up many times. Its antigen is unknown. The V and J ends lost 6 bases and 8 bases respectively, with 16 bases between them. Germline values: CDR1 DFQATT, CDR2 SNEGSKA (reference sequence). The CDR3 is made up of 13 amino acids. TCRdb re-called the 5' RACE reads with MiXCR, one entry per CDR3 protein. The sample consists of approximately 520,000 distinct CDR3 sequences, approximately 5.3% of them appearing once. Study-wide findings and caveats: Ankylosing spondylitis blood seemed to carry a telltale TCR beta motif made of fewer than 10 highly homologous variants.

The rearrangement uses TRBV20-1 and TRBJ1-4; maybe TRBD1 (5 bases). This receptor was obtained from a male donor with ankylosing spondylitis. Sequencing was done on a sample of blood, either unsorted or a sorted T cell fraction (not recorded which). The DNA of the CDR3 is TGCAGTGCCCCCTATCAGGGTTCGGAAAAACTGTTTTTT. This translates into CSAPYQGSEKLFF.